Shown below are 9 T cell receptor beta chains from a single sample sequenced in a study of Ad26.COV2.S vaccination and SARS-CoV-2 variants. Profiled with immunoSEQ multiplex PCR; TCRdb holds only in-frame clones, not every one. The table lists about 420,000 clones, around 89% of them singletons. Treatment meaning: around 19 received Ad26.COV2.S at low or high dose, single or two shots; five or six received placebo; per-sample allocation not given. The samples date from day 63 after the first vaccine or placebo injection. The specimen was peripheral blood, collected in a trial of Ad26.COV2.S vaccine versus placebo. These receptors were collected from a person between 18 and 59 years old who received the Ad26.COV2.S COVID-19 vaccine or a placebo.

V is TRBV6-5 and J is TRBJ2-2; D unclear. The CDR3 spans 13 residues. Trimming took off 6 bases at V and 0 bases at J, with 5 bases between the two ends. Germline-derived CDR1 and CDR2 are MNHEY and SVGAGI. The CDR3 here is CASRPTNTGELFF. For the CDR3, the DNA is TGTGCCAGCAGACCGACGAACACCGGGGAGCTGTTTTTT.

The chain joins TRBV4-3 to TRBJ1-3; D gene ambiguous. V was clipped by 1 base and J by 4 bases, with 11 bases between them. The CDR3 is made up of 15 amino acids. The V gene's germline CDR1 is LGHNA and CDR2 YSLEER. The CDR3 nucleotides read TGCGCCAGCAGCCAAGTACCCGGGGAAGGAAACACCATATATTTT. Translating it yields CASSQVPGEGNTIYF.

This chain uses TRBV7-9 with TRBJ2-1, with 9 bases that match TRBD1. The CDR3 loop spans 16 amino acids. The trim removed 4 bases at V and 6 bases at J, leaving 10 bases unmatched. In germline, CDR1 is SEHNR, CDR2 FQNEAQ (reference sequence). CDR3 in amino acids: CASSSPTGGTVNEQFF. The CDR3 nucleotides are TGTGCCAGCAGCTCTCCGACAGGGGGTACAGTCAATGAGCAGTTCTTC.

The rearrangement joins TRBV7-2 to TRBJ2-1; D is perhaps TRBD1 or TRBD2 (6 bases each). Germline V CDR1 and CDR2: SGHTA, FQGNSA. V lost 5 bases and J 8 bases, leaving 16 bases between the germline ends. This CDR3 comprises 14 residues. This CDR3 reads CASSPWGAPHEQFF. The CDR3, as DNA: TGTGCCAGCAGCCCCTGGGGGGCCCCCCATGAGCAGTTCTTC.

The chain joins TRBV19 to TRBJ1-2; no reliable D call. The CDR3 has 13 amino acids. V was trimmed by 4 bases and J by 5 bases, leaving 11 bases between them. Germline lookup yields CDR1 LNHDA and CDR2 SQIVND (reference sequence). The chain's CDR3 is CASSTQVGYGYTF. The CDR3 DNA sequence: TGTGCCAGTAGTACTCAAGTTGGGTATGGCTACACCTTC. Combining the CDR3 with reference TRBV19 and TRBJ1-2 gives the whole variable domain DGGITQSPKYLFRKEGQNVTLSCEQNLNHDAMYWYRQDPGQGLRLIYYSQIVNDFQKGDIAEGYSVSREKKESFPLTVTSAQKNPTAFYLCASSTQVGYGYTFGSGTRLTVV.

The chain joins TRBV7-2 to TRBJ2-7, with 7 bases fitting TRBD1. The CDR3 is 13 residues long. The trim removed 8 bases at V and 1 base at J, leaving 5 bases unmatched. CDR1 is SGHTA and CDR2 is FQGNSA in the germline V gene. The DNA of the CDR3 is TGTGCCAGCCGACAGGGTATATCCTACGAGCAGTACTTC. It translates to CASRQGISYEQYF.

This chain joins TRBV10-3 and TRBJ2-7; TRBD1 might be the D (6 bases). Germline V lookup: CDR1 ENHRY, CDR2 SYGVKD. V shed 3 bases and J shed 3 bases, with 15 bases lying between them. This CDR3 comprises 15 residues. The CDR3 DNA sequence: TGTGCCATCAGTGAAAGTAAGGGGGTTAGCTACGAGCAGTACTTC. Translation: CAISESKGVSYEQYF.

The chain joins TRBV11-2 to TRBJ2-5; 8 bases agree with TRBD1. Losses at the gene ends were 2 bases for V and 5 bases for J; bases not matched to a gene: 7. Germline V gene lookup returns CDR1 SGHAT and CDR2 FQNNGV. The CDR3 spans 15 residues. The CDR3: CASSLSQQGVETQYF. CDR3 sequence (DNA): TGTGCCAGCAGCTTAAGTCAACAGGGGGTCGAGACCCAGTACTTC.

This clone has a single count. This chain connects TRBV28 to TRBJ1-2, with 8 bases aligning to TRBD1. The CDR3 contains 15 residues. The germline V gene has CDR1 MDHEN and CDR2 SYDVKM. The V gene end was trimmed by 6 bases and the J gene end by 3 bases; junction bases not matched to a gene: 9. The CDR3: CASRTPQGVHYGYTF. DNA for the CDR3: TGTGCCAGCAGGACCCCACAGGGGGTCCACTATGGCTACACCTTC.